These 3 T cell receptor beta chains were sequenced from one sample in a study of cytomegalovirus exposure and HLA in healthy donors. The PCR employed 60 Vbeta primers together with 13 Jbeta primers. Method: immunoSEQ multiplex PCR; TCRdb's copy keeps in-frame clones and lacks some. This table holds 170,000 or so clones, roughly 70% found once. Sequenced: PBMCs. The receptors come from a male donor in good health and CMV-seronegative.

The V gene is TRBV7-3, the J gene TRBJ2-3, with 8 positions matching TRBD2. Germline V gene lookup returns CDR1 SGHTA and CDR2 FQGTGA. J was trimmed by 5 bases and V by 1 base; bases with no gene match: 8. This CDR3 comprises 16 residues. The CDR3 here is CASSLRGGAGEDTQYF. The CDR3 bases are TGTGCCAGCAGCTTAAGAGGTGGAGCGGGAGAAGATACGCAGTATTTT.

This clone was counted only a few times. The chain recombines TRBV6-1 with TRBJ1-3; D might be TRBD1 (5 bases). V was trimmed by 8 bases and J by 0 bases, leaving 11 bases between them. This CDR3 has 14 amino acids. CDR1 is MNHNS, CDR2 SASEGT, per germline. As DNA, the CDR3 is TGTGCCAGCGGAGGGGCCCTCTCTGGAAACACCATATATTTT. It yields the protein CASGGALSGNTIYF.

V usage is TRBV5-1 and J usage is TRBJ1-2; D may be TRBD1 (5 bases). Trimming took off 0 bases at V and 3 bases at J, with 21 bases between the two ends. Germline V lookup: CDR1 SGHRS, CDR2 YFSETQ. CDR3 length: 18 amino acids. CDR3 sequence reads: CASSLGLNLIQGDYGYTF. The CDR3 region has the DNA TGCGCCAGCAGCTTGGGTTTGAACCTAATCCAGGGCGACTATGGCTACACCTTC.